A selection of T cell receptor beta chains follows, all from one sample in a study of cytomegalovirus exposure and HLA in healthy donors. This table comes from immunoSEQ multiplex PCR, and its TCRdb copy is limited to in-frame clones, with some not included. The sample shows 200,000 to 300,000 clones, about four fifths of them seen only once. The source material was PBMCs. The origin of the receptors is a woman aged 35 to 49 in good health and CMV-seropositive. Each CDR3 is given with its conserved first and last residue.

CASSQTGTIQETQYF,15,TRBV4-3,TRBJ2-5
CASSLPAGAGSYEQYF,16,TRBV7-9,TRBJ2-7
CAWSEGAYTEAFF,13,TRBV30,TRBJ1-1
CASSALGRNYGYTF,14,TRBV6-6,TRBJ1-2
CASSLGIAANEQFF,14,TRBV4-1,TRBJ2-1
CASSRAGGGPDTQYF,15,TRBV11-1,TRBJ2-3
CASSLGSFNEKLFF,14,TRBV5-1,TRBJ1-4
CASSFPRTGNQPQHF,15,TRBV28,TRBJ1-5
CASSLARGLNEQYF,14,TRBV7-9,TRBJ2-7
CASSVVLSTDYGYTF,15,TRBV9,TRBJ1-2
CASSTGQYGYTF,12,TRBV19,TRBJ1-2
CASSLWGPTPTGYGYTF,17,TRBV7-8,TRBJ1-2
CASSGSHTGELFF,13,TRBV14,TRBJ2-2
CASSILTGNTEAFF,14,TRBV19,TRBJ1-1
CASSFVGAGKDEQYF,15,TRBV7-9,TRBJ2-7
CASRDRGDTEAFF,13,TRBV7-2,TRBJ1-1
CASSHGTGDQPQHF,14,TRBV4-3,TRBJ1-5
CASSIDWDINQPQHF,15,TRBV19,TRBJ1-5
CSVDTSGSNEQFF,13,TRBV29-1,TRBJ2-1
CASSYGGTVSYEQYF,15,TRBV6-6,TRBJ2-7
CASSPGHVDTQYF,13,TRBV5-4,TRBJ2-3
CASSPTGGAGGRITDTQYF,19,TRBV28,TRBJ2-3
CARKDRHTGELFF,13,TRBV2,TRBJ2-2
CAWSLLSRSGTEAFF,15,TRBV30,TRBJ1-1
CASSSGQPTEAFF,13,TRBV7-3,TRBJ1-1
CASSFELAGYSYNEQFF,17,TRBV5-1,TRBJ2-1
CASSLTFRTDIYEQYF,16,TRBV7-2,TRBJ2-7
CASSVQGANTIYF,13,TRBV9,TRBJ1-3
CASSSSDRRSGYTF,14,TRBV5-1,TRBJ1-2
CASRLGVQGDYEQYF,15,TRBV6-5,TRBJ2-7
CASSKFTGQGNSPLHF,16,TRBV6-6,TRBJ1-6
CATSSRNEQFF,11,TRBV15,TRBJ2-1
CASSSGGPGHNEQFF,15,TRBV7-8,TRBJ2-1
CASSPSRGRRAGFDEQFF,18,TRBV7-2,TRBJ2-1
CASSSRTGELFF,12,TRBV18,TRBJ2-2
CSVDMDRTNTEAFF,14,TRBV29-1,TRBJ1-1
CASSNRDRGEKLFF,14,TRBV5-1,TRBJ1-4
CASRLAGGPYNEQYF,15,TRBV25-1,TRBJ2-7
CASSGGLAGGGHEQYF,16,TRBV5-6,TRBJ2-7
CASSIRGGRELFF,13,TRBV19,TRBJ2-2
CSVALGGGVNQPQHF,15,TRBV29-1,TRBJ1-5
CASSLVSGLSHEQFF,15,TRBV5-1,TRBJ2-1
CASTPKAGNTGELFF,15,TRBV6-5,TRBJ2-2
CASGVVAGGSQPQHF,15,TRBV19,TRBJ1-5
CASSLSVGIPNQPQHF,16,TRBV7-2,TRBJ1-5